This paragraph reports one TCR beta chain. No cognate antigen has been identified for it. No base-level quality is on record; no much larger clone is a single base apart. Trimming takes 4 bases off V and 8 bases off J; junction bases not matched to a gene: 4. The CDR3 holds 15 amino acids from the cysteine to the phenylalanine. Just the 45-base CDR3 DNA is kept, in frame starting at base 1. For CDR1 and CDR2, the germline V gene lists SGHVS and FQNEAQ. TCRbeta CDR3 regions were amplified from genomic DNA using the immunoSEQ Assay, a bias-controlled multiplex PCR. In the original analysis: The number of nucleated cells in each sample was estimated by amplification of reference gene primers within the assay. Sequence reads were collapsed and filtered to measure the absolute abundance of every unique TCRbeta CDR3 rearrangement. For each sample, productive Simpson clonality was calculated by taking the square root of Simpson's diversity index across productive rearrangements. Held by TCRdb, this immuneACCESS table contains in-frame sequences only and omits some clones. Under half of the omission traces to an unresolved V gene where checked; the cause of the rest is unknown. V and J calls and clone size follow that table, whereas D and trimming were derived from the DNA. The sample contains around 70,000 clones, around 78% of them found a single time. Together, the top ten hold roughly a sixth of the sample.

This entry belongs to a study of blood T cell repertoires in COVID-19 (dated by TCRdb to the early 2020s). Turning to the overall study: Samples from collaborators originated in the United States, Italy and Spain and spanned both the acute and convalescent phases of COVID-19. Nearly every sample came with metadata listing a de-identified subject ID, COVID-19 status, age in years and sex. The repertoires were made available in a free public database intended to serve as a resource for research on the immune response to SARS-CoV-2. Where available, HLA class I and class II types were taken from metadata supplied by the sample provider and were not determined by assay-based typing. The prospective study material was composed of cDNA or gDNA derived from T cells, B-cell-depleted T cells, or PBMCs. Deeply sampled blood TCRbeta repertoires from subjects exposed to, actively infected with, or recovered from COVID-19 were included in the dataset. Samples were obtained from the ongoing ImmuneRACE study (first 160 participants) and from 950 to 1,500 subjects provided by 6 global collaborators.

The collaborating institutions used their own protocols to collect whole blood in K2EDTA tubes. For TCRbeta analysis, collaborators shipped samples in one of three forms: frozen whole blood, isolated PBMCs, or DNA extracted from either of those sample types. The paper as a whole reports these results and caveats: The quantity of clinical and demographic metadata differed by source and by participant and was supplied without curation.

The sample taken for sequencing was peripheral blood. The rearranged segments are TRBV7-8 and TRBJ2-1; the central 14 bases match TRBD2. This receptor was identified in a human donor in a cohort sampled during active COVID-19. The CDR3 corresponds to CASSSGLAGGYEQFF. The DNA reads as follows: TGTGCCAGCAGCTCTGGACTAGCGGGAGGCTATGAGCAGTTCTTC.